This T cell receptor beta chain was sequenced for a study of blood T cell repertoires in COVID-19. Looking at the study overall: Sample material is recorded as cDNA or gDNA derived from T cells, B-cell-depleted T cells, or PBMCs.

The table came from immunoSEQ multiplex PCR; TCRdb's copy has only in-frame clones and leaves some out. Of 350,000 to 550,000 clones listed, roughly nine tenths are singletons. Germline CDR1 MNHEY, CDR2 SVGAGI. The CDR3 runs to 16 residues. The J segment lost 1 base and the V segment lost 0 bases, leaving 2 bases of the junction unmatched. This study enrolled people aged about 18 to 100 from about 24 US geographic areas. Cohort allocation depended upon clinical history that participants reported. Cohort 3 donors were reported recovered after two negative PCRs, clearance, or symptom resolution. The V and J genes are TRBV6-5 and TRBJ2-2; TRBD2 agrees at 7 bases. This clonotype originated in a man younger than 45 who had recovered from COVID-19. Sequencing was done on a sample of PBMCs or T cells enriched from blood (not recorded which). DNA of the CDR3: TGTGCCAGCAGTTACTCTCCGGGAGGGAACACCGGGGAGCTGTTTTTT. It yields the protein CASSYSPGGNTGELFF.